This T cell receptor beta chain was captured in a study of long-term antiretroviral therapy in people with HIV. The CDR3 sequence is 15 residues long. Germline-derived CDR1 and CDR2 are MDHEN and SYDVKM. V shed 7 bases and J shed 4 bases, with 19 bases lying between them. Details on this clone: Its antigen remains unknown.

Each participant with HIV received care in the United States. The assay used was immunoSEQ (version v3.0), run at survey level. Sequenced by immunoSEQ multiplex PCR; TCRdb stores in-frame clones only, minus some. Of 20,000 to 25,000 clones detected, over 80% appear once; the ten largest clones hold approximately 8.2%. Whole-study findings and limits: Clonal populations expanded prior to ART predominated within the repertoire at all time points. Diversity increased after ART yet remained lower than in transplant donor controls.

The J gene is TRBJ1-2, the V gene TRBV28; D is perhaps TRBD1 (5 bases). The TCR sequence derives from a woman aged 40 to 55 with HIV. Sequenced material: unsorted PBMCs, taken 1.2 years after starting antiretroviral therapy. CDR3 residues: CASTTGPVRSYGYTF. The CDR3, as DNA: TGTGCCAGCACCACAGGCCCAGTAAGATCCTATGGCTACACCTTC.